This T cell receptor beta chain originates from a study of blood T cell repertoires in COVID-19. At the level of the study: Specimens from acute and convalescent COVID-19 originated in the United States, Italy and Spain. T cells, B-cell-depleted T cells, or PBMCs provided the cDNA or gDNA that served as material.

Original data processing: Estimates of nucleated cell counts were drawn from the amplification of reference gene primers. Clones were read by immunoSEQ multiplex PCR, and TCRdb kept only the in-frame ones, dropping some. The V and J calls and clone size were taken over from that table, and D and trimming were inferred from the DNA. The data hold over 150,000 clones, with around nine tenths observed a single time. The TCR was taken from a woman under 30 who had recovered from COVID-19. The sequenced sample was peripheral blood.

This chain's CDR3 is CASRTIMGTDTQYF. In DNA, the CDR3 is TGTGCCAGCAGAACTATCATGGGCACAGATACGCAGTATTTT. This chain links TRBV6-6 with TRBJ2-3; D unclear. Looked up from germline, CDR1 is MNHNY and CDR2 is SVGAGI (reference sequence). This CDR3 spans 14 amino acids. V was trimmed by 6 bases and J by 1 base, leaving 11 bases between them.